A selection of T cell receptor beta chains follows, all from one sample in a study of OX40 agonist ivuxolimab in advanced cancers. The table came from immunoSEQ multiplex PCR; TCRdb's copy has only in-frame clones and leaves some out. The sample shows about 66,000 clones, approximately 90% of them seen only once. Sequences were derived from CD4+ or CD8+ T cells sorted from blood, sampled in a trial of the OX40 agonist ivuxolimab. The source of these receptors is an adult with an advanced solid tumor such as melanoma, head and neck, liver or kidney cancer. Each CDR3 is given with its conserved first and last residue. Fields, in order: clone size, D gene, V gene, J gene, CDR3 protein, CDR3 DNA. D genes are given only for firm matches. Expanded clones are given a class, and other clones once, few, many or no size at all.

size: .; D: TRBD1; V: TRBV19; J: TRBJ1-3; CDR3: CASTRQGSFSGNTIYF; DNA: TGTGCCAGTACCCGACAGGGCTCATTCTCTGGAAACACCATATATTTT
size: .; D: .; V: TRBV18; J: TRBJ2-4; CDR3: CASSPPTSQQNIQYF; DNA: TGTGCCAGCTCACCACCCACATCACAGCAAAACATTCAGTACTTC
size: .; D: .; V: TRBV28; J: TRBJ1-5; CDR3: CASSYPDRNQPQHF; DNA: TGTGCCAGCAGTTACCCTGACAGGAATCAGCCCCAGCATTTT
size: .; D: .; V: TRBV5-5; J: TRBJ1-4; CDR3: CASSDRAPNEKLFF; DNA: TGTGCCAGCAGCGACCGGGCCCCTAATGAAAAACTGTTTTTT
size: .; D: .; V: TRBV18; J: TRBJ2-1; CDR3: CASSPPSQHEQFF; DNA: TGTGCCAGCTCACCACCGTCCCAGCATGAGCAGTTCTTC
size: .; D: TRBD2; V: TRBV28; J: TRBJ2-2; CDR3: CASSPPTSGSNTGELFF; DNA: TGTGCCAGCAGTCCCCCGACTAGCGGGAGTAACACCGGGGAGCTGTTTTTT
size: .; D: .; V: TRBV29-1; J: TRBJ2-1; CDR3: CSVATGNEQFF; DNA: TGCAGCGTAGCAACAGGGAATGAGCAGTTCTTC
size: .; D: .; V: TRBV19; J: TRBJ1-1; CDR3: CASSMGRGRGDTEAFF; DNA: TGTGCCAGTAGTATGGGTAGGGGACGCGGGGACACTGAAGCTTTCTTT
size: .; D: TRBD1; V: TRBV27; J: TRBJ1-1; CDR3: CASRTGGRNTEAFF; DNA: TGTGCCAGCAGGACAGGGGGTAGGAACACTGAAGCTTTCTTT
size: .; D: .; V: TRBV5-1; J: TRBJ1-1; CDR3: CASSQGRTMNTEAFF; DNA: TGCGCCAGCAGCCAAGGACGGACGATGAACACTGAAGCTTTCTTT
size: few; D: .; V: TRBV2; J: TRBJ1-5; CDR3: CASSSDAYNQPQHF; DNA: TGTGCCAGCAGCTCTGACGCCTACAATCAGCCCCAGCATTTT
size: .; D: .; V: TRBV7-9; J: TRBJ2-2; CDR3: CASSIRDSKRSGELFF; DNA: TGTGCCAGCAGCATCCGGGACTCGAAAAGGTCCGGGGAGCTGTTTTTT
size: .; D: .; V: TRBV9; J: TRBJ1-1; CDR3: CASSVQGANTEAFF; DNA: TGTGCCAGCAGCGTACAGGGTGCGAACACTGAAGCTTTCTTT
size: .; D: .; V: TRBV15; J: TRBJ1-2; CDR3: CATSRDGSQNYGYTF; DNA: TGTGCCACCAGCAGAGACGGCTCCCAAAACTATGGCTACACCTTC
size: .; D: TRBD1; V: TRBV14; J: TRBJ1-2; CDR3: CASSIQGARGYGYTF; DNA: TGTGCCAGCAGCATACAGGGGGCTCGTGGCTATGGCTACACCTTC
size: .; D: .; V: TRBV6-5; J: TRBJ1-2; CDR3: CASSSLSTLNYGYTF; DNA: TGTGCCAGCAGTTCCCTTTCCACTCTAAACTATGGCTACACCTTC
size: .; D: .; V: TRBV7-6; J: TRBJ2-5; CDR3: CASSHPGGETQYF; DNA: TGTGCCAGCAGCCACCCTGGGGGGGAGACCCAGTACTTC
size: once; D: .; V: TRBV28; J: TRBJ2-7; CDR3: CASSLPQGSYEQYF; DNA: TGTGCCAGCAGTTTACCGCAGGGTAGCTACGAGCAGTACTTC
size: .; D: .; V: TRBV28; J: TRBJ1-5; CDR3: CASSYSGTPVPVF; DNA: TGTGCCAGCAGTTACAGCGGGACACCCGTTCCTGTTTTT
size: .; D: .; V: TRBV11-2; J: TRBJ1-3; CDR3: CASSWSLGNTIYF; DNA: TGTGCCAGCAGCTGGAGCCTCGGAAACACCATATATTTT
size: .; D: .; V: TRBV7-4; J: TRBJ1-4; CDR3: CAHFLAHEKLFF; DNA: TGTGCTCATTTCTTAGCCCACGAAAAACTGTTTTTT
size: .; D: .; V: TRBV6-6; J: TRBJ2-1; CDR3: CASSYGTNEQFF; DNA: TGTGCCAGCAGTTACGGTACAAATGAGCAGTTCTTC
size: .; D: TRBD1; V: TRBV19; J: TRBJ1-3; CDR3: CASSRGLTGISGNTIYF; DNA: TGTGCCAGTAGTAGGGGATTGACAGGGATCTCTGGAAACACCATATATTTT
size: .; D: TRBD1; V: TRBV19; J: TRBJ2-1; CDR3: CASSIGTGEYNEQFF; DNA: TGTGCCAGTAGTATAGGGACAGGGGAGTACAATGAGCAGTTCTTC
size: .; D: TRBD2; V: TRBV7-8; J: TRBJ2-3; CDR3: CASRSRGGASTDTQYF; DNA: TGTGCCAGCAGATCCCGGGGGGGCGCTAGCACAGATACGCAGTATTTT